The clone carrying this TCR beta chain has just one count. Other nucleotide sequences from this sample produce the same CDR3. Unmatched junction bases numbered 3, after V lost 5 bases and J lost 6 bases. The length of the CDR3 is 14 residues. The germline V gene encodes CDR1 LGHDT and CDR2 YNNKEL (reference sequence). The assay was immunoSEQ multiplex PCR, and TCRdb's table has in-frame clones only and misses some. The table includes 250,000 or so clones, 80% to 90% detected once. These data come from a study of blood T cell repertoires in COVID-19. Study-wide background: The origin of the acute and convalescent COVID-19 samples was the United States, Italy and Spain.

The TCR sequence derives from a man under 40 with active or convalescent COVID-19. The source material was peripheral blood. The chain recombines TRBV3-1 (or the pseudogene TRBV3-2) with TRBJ1-6, with 8 bases aligning to TRBD1. The CDR3 nucleotides are TGTGCCAGCAGCAGACAGGGGCGTAATTCACCCCTCCACTTT. Translation gives CASSRQGRNSPLHF.